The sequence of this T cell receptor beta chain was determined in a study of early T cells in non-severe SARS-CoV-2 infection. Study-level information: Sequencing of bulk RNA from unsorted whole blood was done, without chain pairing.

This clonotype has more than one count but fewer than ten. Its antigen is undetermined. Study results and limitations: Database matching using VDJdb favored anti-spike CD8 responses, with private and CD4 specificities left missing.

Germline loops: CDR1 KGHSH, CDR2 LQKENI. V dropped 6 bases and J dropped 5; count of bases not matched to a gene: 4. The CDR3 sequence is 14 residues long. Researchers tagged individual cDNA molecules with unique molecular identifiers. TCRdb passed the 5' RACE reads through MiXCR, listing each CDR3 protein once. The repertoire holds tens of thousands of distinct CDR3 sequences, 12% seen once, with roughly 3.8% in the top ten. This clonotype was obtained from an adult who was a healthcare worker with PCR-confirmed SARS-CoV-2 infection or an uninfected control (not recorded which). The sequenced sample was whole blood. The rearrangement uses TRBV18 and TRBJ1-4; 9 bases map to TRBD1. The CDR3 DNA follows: TGTGCCAGCTCCCGACAGGGGGAGAATGAAAAACTGTTTTTT. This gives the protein CASSRQGENEKLFF.